This T cell receptor (beta chain) was profiled in a study of T cells expressing NK-cell markers. The study's findings and limits: NKG2C+ dominant clonotypes from a handful of donors made up about 1.0-8% of CD8+ T cells.

The authors made TCR beta cDNA libraries by 5'RACE template switching. This switching added a universal primer site and UMIs. TCRdb re-analyzed the 5' RACE reads; it lists each CDR3 protein once, without DNA. This table holds about 550,000 distinct CDR3 sequences. The CDR3 contains 16 residues. With regard to this clonotype: The target antigen is unknown.

The origin of this receptor is a young man in good health. This chain uses TRBV12-3 or TRBV12-4 with TRBJ2-3; the D call of TRBD2 rests on TCRdb alone, since no DNA is present to check it. Source material: blood T cells: a sorted CD56 or NKG2C T cell subset, CD4+ or CD8+ T cells, or bulk PBMC T cells (not recorded which). The CDR3 loop is CASSLYLAASTDTQYF.